The rows below give T cell receptor beta chains drawn from one sample of a study of blood T cell repertoires in COVID-19. Assay: immunoSEQ multiplex PCR; the TCRdb copy retains only in-frame clones and omits some. The repertoire holds approximately 270,000 clones, with around 89% as singletons. Sequenced sample: peripheral blood. The receptors derive from a man in his thirties or forties with acute or convalescent COVID-19. CDR3s include the opening cysteine and the closing phenylalanine or tryptophan. Clone sizes are given selectively: once, few, many, or a class where the clone is expanded.

CDR3: CASRIGLDSYNEQFF
J: TRBJ2-1
V: TRBV6-5
size: .

CDR3: CATGTQNNNEQFF
J: TRBJ2-1
V: TRBV12-3/TRBV12-4
size: .

CDR3: CASAPGTGRYGYTF
J: TRBJ1-2
V: TRBV6-5
size: .

CDR3: CASSFLTGPLGPSTDTQYF
J: TRBJ2-3
V: TRBV13
size: .

CDR3: CASSLAPGNTEAFF
J: TRBJ1-1
V: TRBV5-6
size: few

CDR3: CASSLRGRAGLNTEAFF
J: TRBJ1-1
V: TRBV11-2
size: .

CDR3: CASSPVAGSGNEQFF
J: TRBJ2-1
V: TRBV3-1/TRBV3-2
size: .

CDR3: CASSLLALDREELFF
J: TRBJ2-2
V: TRBV11-2
size: .

CDR3: CASRTGNEKLFF
J: TRBJ1-4
V: TRBV6-5
size: .

CDR3: CASSFTGETQYF
J: TRBJ2-5
V: TRBV7-9
size: .

CDR3: CTSSQVCRGNTGELFF
J: TRBJ2-2
V: TRBV1
size: .

CDR3: CASSKQGGQPQHF
J: TRBJ1-5
V: TRBV19
size: .

CDR3: CASTLNEKLFF
J: TRBJ1-4
V: TRBV6-6
size: once